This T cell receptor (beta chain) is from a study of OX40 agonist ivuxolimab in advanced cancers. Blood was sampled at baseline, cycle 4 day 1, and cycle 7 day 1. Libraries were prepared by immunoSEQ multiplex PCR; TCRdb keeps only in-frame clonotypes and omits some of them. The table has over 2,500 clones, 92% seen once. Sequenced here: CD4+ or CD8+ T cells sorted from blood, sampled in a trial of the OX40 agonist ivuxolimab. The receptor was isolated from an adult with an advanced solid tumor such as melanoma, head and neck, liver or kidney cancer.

Here the CDR3 reads CASSRDRGHGYTF. CDR3 nucleotide sequence: TGTGCCAGCAGCCGCGACAGGGGTCATGGCTACACCTTC. The rearrangement joins TRBV6-1 to TRBJ1-2; 8 bases agree with TRBD1. V dropped 6 bases and J dropped 6; count of bases not matched to a gene: 6. Germline CDR1 and CDR2: MNHNS and SASEGT. This CDR3 contains 13 residues.